This TCR beta chain was sequenced for a study of identical twins. Study outcomes and limitations: Models predicted too little out-of-frame TCR alpha sharing in monozygotic twins. Zero-insertion analyses were open to partial confounding by invariant MAIT and iNKT cells. Findings depended on cross-sectional statistics rather than tracking the same donors.

Trimming removed 3 bases at V and 0 bases at J, with 18 bases between. The CDR3 sequence is 18 residues long. Germline-derived CDR1 and CDR2 are SGHAT and FQDESV (reference sequence). A template switching step contributed a universal primer site, while unique molecular identifiers were present in the cDNA. TCRdb independently ran MiXCR on the 5' RACE reads; one entry per CDR3 protein. The profile shows around 550,000 distinct CDR3 sequences, roughly 15% of them singletons. A note on this clonotype: Its antigen is currently unknown.

Separately, the same data were catalogued under a study of yellow fever vaccine responses in identical twins.

This clonotype originated in a woman between 18 and 29 years old in good health. Source material: CD4+ T cells sorted from blood. This rearrangement joins TRBV11-1 to TRBJ1-3, with D possibly TRBD1 on 6 matching bases. The CDR3, as DNA: TGTGCCAGCAGCTTGGGACAACTTTCCGCTCACTCTGGAAACACCATATATTTT. This encodes CASSLGQLSAHSGNTIYF. The variable domain in full, completed from reference TRBV11-1 and TRBJ1-3, reads EAEVAQSPRYKITEKSQAVAFWCDPISGHATLYWYRQILGQGPELLVQFQDESVVDDSQLPKDRFSAERLKGVDSTLKIQPAELGDSAMYLCASSLGQLSAHSGNTIYFGEGSWLTVV.